Detailed here is one T cell receptor (beta chain). Its antigen is undetermined. This sample is part of a study of cytomegalovirus exposure and HLA in healthy donors. Findings of the study overall: The study labeled more than 150 TCR beta chains cytomegalovirus-associated.

It was with 60 Vbeta and 13 Jbeta primers that the PCR ran. Profiling relied on immunoSEQ multiplex PCR, and the TCRdb table lists in-frame clones only, not all of them. Its clone listing holds some 40,000 clones. After removal of 3 bases from V and 5 bases from J, the junction contained 0 bases not matched to a gene. This CDR3 is built from 12 residues. Germline CDR1 reads SGHDT; CDR2 reads YYEEEE. The sequencing sample was made of PBMCs. The sequence was collected from a male donor in good health and CMV-seronegative. This chain connects TRBV5-6 to TRBJ2-7, with 9 bases matching TRBD1. The CDR3 protein is CASSWDRDEQYF. CDR3 DNA sequence: TGTGCCAGCAGCTGGGACAGGGACGAGCAGTACTTC.